This is a list of T cell receptor beta chains from one sample in a study of blood T cell repertoires in COVID-19. Only in-frame clones appear in the TCRdb table, and some are missing; sequencing was by immunoSEQ multiplex PCR. The sample records 180,000 or so clones, approximately 88% being singletons. The sequenced material came from PBMCs or T cells enriched from blood (not recorded which). These receptors were taken from a woman aged 60-75 years who had recovered from COVID-19. The CDR3 runs from the conserved cysteine through the conserved F or W. A D gene is named only where the DNA matches it firmly.

>TRBV7-9|TRBJ2-5|TRBD1
CASSVTGGAGAAEETQYF
>TRBV6-5|TRBJ1-4|TRBD1
CASSYGRGISNEKLFF
>TRBV3-1/TRBV3-2|TRBJ2-3|TRBD2
CASSQGPSGGHSTDTQYF
>TRBV6-5|TRBJ2-1|TRBD2
CASSILAGGDNEQFF
>TRBV6-5|TRBJ1-1|TRBD1
CASSNAGGRYTEAFF
>TRBV5-4|TRBJ2-3|TRBD2
CASSLETGGIDTQYF
>TRBV5-1|TRBJ2-3|TRBD2
CATSEGTSISSQYF
>TRBV10-3|TRBJ2-1|TRBD2
CAMAAGGSSYNEQFF
>TRBV5-5|TRBJ1-5|NA
CASSSLGGRYSNQPQHF
>TRBV27|TRBJ2-3|TRBD2
CASSFGTSGTDTQYF
>TRBV11-2|TRBJ1-1|NA
CASNGQPNTEAFF
>TRBV30|TRBJ2-2|NA
CAWVRTGELFF
>TRBV4-2|TRBJ1-6|NA
CASSQEGGVRNSPLHF
>TRBV6-5|TRBJ2-7|TRBD2
CAAGGNEQYF
>TRBV2|TRBJ1-2|TRBD1
CASSAGTGGYTF
>TRBV5-6|TRBJ1-1|NA
CASSFNLGAEAFF
>TRBV5-1|TRBJ2-5|NA
CASSLGETGRQETQYF
>TRBV12-3/TRBV12-4|TRBJ1-1|TRBD1
CASTFTGGTEAFF
>TRBV27|TRBJ2-3|NA
CASILLSGTDTQYF
>TRBV27|TRBJ2-1|TRBD2
CASRSTRTGLAPLAGDYYNEQFF
>TRBV27|TRBJ2-1|NA
CASSLSSWSSYNEQFF
>TRBV3-1/TRBV3-2|TRBJ1-6|NA
CASSQAQDSPLHF
>TRBV5-1|TRBJ2-1|NA
CASSLGQGPHNEQFF
>TRBV24-1|TRBJ2-7|TRBD1
CATGTGVGEQYF